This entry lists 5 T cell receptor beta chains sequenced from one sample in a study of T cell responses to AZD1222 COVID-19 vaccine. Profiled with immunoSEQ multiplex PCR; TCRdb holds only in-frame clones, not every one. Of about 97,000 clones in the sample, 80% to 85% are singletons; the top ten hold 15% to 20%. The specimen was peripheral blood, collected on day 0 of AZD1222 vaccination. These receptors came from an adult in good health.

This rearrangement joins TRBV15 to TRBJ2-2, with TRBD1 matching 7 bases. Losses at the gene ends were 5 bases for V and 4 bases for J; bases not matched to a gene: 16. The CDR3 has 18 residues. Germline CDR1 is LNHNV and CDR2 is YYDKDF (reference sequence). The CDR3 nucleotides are TGTGCCACCAGCCCCCTGATGCCCGGACAGGTGGGCACCGGGGAGCTGTTTTTT. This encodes CATSPLMPGQVGTGELFF.

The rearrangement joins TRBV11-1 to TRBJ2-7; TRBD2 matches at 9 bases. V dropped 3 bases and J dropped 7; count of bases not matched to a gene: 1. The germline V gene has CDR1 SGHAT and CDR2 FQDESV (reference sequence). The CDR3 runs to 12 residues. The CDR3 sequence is CASSFSGSEQYF. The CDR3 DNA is TGTGCCAGCAGCTTTAGCGGGAGTGAGCAGTACTTC.

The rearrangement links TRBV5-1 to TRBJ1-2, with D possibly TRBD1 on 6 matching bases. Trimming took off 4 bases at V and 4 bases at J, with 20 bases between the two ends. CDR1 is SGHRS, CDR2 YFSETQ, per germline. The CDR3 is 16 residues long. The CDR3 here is CASSPRPGDKSYGYTF. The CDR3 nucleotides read TGCGCCAGCAGCCCTAGGCCGGGGGACAAAAGCTATGGCTACACCTTC.

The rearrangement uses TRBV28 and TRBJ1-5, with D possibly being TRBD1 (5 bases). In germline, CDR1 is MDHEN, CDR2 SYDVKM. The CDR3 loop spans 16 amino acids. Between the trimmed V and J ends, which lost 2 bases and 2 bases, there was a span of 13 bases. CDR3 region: CASSLRSLGGNQPQHF. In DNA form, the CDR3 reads TGTGCCAGCAGTTTAAGGAGTCTAGGGGGCAATCAGCCCCAGCATTTT.

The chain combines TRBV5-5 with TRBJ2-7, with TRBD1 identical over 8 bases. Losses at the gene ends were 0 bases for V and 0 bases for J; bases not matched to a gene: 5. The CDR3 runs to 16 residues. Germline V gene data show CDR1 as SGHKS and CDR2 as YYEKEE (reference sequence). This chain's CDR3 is CASSLGGQASSYEQYV. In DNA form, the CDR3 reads TGTGCCAGCAGCTTGGGGGGACAGGCGAGCTCCTACGAGCAGTACGTC.